Below are 5 T cell receptor beta chains sequenced from a single sample in a study of T cell clonotyping in hematopoietic cell transplantation. Here immunoSEQ multiplex PCR was the method, and the copy in TCRdb shows in-frame clones only, minus some. In the table there are about 38,000 clones, 85% to 95% of which are singletons. The time point was: recipient sample about 28 days before transplant, after cytoreduction. The sample was peripheral blood mononuclear cells, taken before stem cell transplant. These receptors were collected from a man aged 40-49 years with chronic myeloid leukemia. Some clones in this sample may be carry-over from other donors' samples.

The chain couples TRBV7-8 to TRBJ1-1; D not resolved. Germline values: CDR1 SGHVS, CDR2 FQNEAQ. The length of the CDR3 is 13 residues. The germline V and J ends were trimmed by 3 bases and 5 bases, with 10 bases remaining between them. CDR3 sequence: CASSFHVGTEAFF. In nucleotides, the CDR3 is TGTGCCAGCAGCTTCCATGTGGGTACTGAAGCTTTCTTT. Looking up the rest from reference TRBV7-8 and TRBJ1-1 gives the full variable domain: GAGVSQSPRYKVAKRGQDVALRCDPISGHVSLFWYQQALGQGPEFLTYFQNEAQLDKSGLPSDRFFAERPEGSVSTLKIQRTQQEDSAVYLCASSFHVGTEAFFGQGTRLTVV.

This chain connects TRBV5-5 to TRBJ1-2; 12 bases fit TRBD1. Germline CDR1 SGHKS, CDR2 YYEKEE (reference sequence). J was trimmed by 4 bases and V by 3 bases; bases with no gene match: 4. This CDR3 has 15 residues. DNA of the CDR3: TGTGCCAGCAGCTCAGGGACAGGGGGCGGCTATGGCTACACCTTC. Translated, it gives CASSSGTGGGYGYTF.

In this sample, this clone turned up once. The chain recombines TRBV19 with TRBJ2-7, with 11 bases identical to TRBD1. Germline values: CDR1 LNHDA, CDR2 SQIVND (reference sequence). This CDR3 region has 13 residues. J gave up 4 bases and V 11 bases, and 7 bases lay outside the gene matches. CDR3: CACGGQGAYEQYF. As DNA, the CDR3 is TGTGCCTGCGGTGGACAGGGGGCTTACGAGCAGTACTTC.

V is TRBV20-1 and J is TRBJ1-2; D is uncertain. CDR3 length: 11 amino acids. Germline V lookup: CDR1 DFQATT, CDR2 SNEGSKA (reference sequence). The V end was cut by 2 bases, the J end by 10 bases, with 11 bases between. DNA of the CDR3: TGCAGTGCTAGACCCGTCGGATACTACACCTTC. As protein: CSARPVGYYTF.

The chain employs TRBV10-3 and TRBJ1-2; D is unclear. Between the trimmed V and J ends, which lost 6 bases and 1 base, there was a span of 15 bases. Germline CDR1 ENHRY, CDR2 SYGVKD. The CDR3 covers 15 residues. For the CDR3, the DNA is TGTGCCATCAGATGGTCGGATTTGAATAACTATGGCTACACCTTC. It specifies CAIRWSDLNNYGYTF.